Below are 16 T cell receptor beta chains sequenced from a single sample in a study of OX40 agonist ivuxolimab in advanced cancers. Data came from immunoSEQ multiplex PCR; TCRdb stores just in-frame clones and leaves some out. The sample contains fewer than 85,000 clones, 65% to 90% of which appear only once. The sequencing used CD4+ or CD8+ T cells sorted from blood, collected in a trial of the OX40 agonist ivuxolimab. The receptors stem from an adult with an advanced solid tumor such as melanoma, head and neck, liver or kidney cancer.

This clone was detected a few times. This chain uses TRBV7-8 with TRBJ2-7; 7 nucleotides align to TRBD2. V gave up 4 bases and J gave up 7 bases; unmatched junction bases: 13. Germline lookup yields CDR1 SGHVS and CDR2 FQNEAQ. The CDR3 runs to 15 residues. The CDR3 DNA reads TGTGCCAGCAGCTACCGGGACTACCGATCGGGGGAGCAGTACTTC. Its translation: CASSYRDYRSGEQYF.

The chain employs TRBV28 and TRBJ2-1; a weak D match, TRBD2 (5 bases). The CDR3 consists of 11 residues. Trimming removed 10 bases from V and 12 bases from J, with 16 bases in between. The germline V gene encodes CDR1 MDHEN and CDR2 SYDVKM. The CDR3 DNA reads as TGTGCCACCTTAACCGGAGGTTTGCAGTTCTTC. Residues: CATLTGGLQFF. Full variable domain (rest looked up from reference TRBV28 and TRBJ2-1): DVKVTQSSRYLVKRTGEKVFLECVQDMDHENMFWYRQDPGLGLRLIYFSYDVKMKEKGDIPEGYSVSREKKERFSLILESASTNQTSMYLCATLTGGLQFFGPGTRLTVL.

This clone has just a few counts. This chain links TRBV6-4 with TRBJ1-1, with no clear D. Germline V gene lookup returns CDR1 MRHNA and CDR2 SNTAGT. The CDR3 consists of 14 residues. The V end lost 0 bases, the J end lost 11 bases, and 16 bases lay between the germline ends. The CDR3 nucleotides are TGTGCCAGCAGTGACTCGAGGGTGCAACATGAGGCTTTCTTT. Encoded protein: CASSDSRVQHEAFF.

This chain joins TRBV25-1 and TRBJ2-7; 7 bases line up with TRBD2. The CDR3 loop spans 15 amino acids. Germline trimming cut 3 bases from V and 2 bases from J; bases unmatched to any gene: 7. Germline V CDR1 and CDR2: MGHDK, SYGVNS. CDR3 loop: CASSDPGGSTYEQYF. The CDR3 coding sequence is TGTGCCAGCAGTGACCCCGGGGGGTCCACCTACGAGCAGTACTTC.

The chain has TRBV7-8 and TRBJ1-5; 7 nucleotides line up with TRBD1. The CDR3 covers 12 residues. The V gene's germline CDR1 is SGHVS and CDR2 FQNEAQ. Losses at the gene ends were 0 bases for V and 11 bases for J; bases not matched to a gene: 1. The CDR3 sequence is CASSLATGAQHF. CDR3 DNA sequence: TGTGCCAGCAGCTTAGCAACAGGGGCCCAGCATTTT. Based on the CDR3 plus reference TRBV7-8 and TRBJ1-5, the full variable domain is GAGVSQSPRYKVAKRGQDVALRCDPISGHVSLFWYQQALGQGPEFLTYFQNEAQLDKSGLPSDRFFAERPEGSVSTLKIQRTQQEDSAVYLCASSLATGAQHFGDGTRLSIL.

J is TRBJ2-1 and V is TRBV15; D ambiguous. Deletions cut 1 base from V and 5 bases from J, with 9 bases between. The CDR3 length is 14 residues. CDR1 is LNHNV, CDR2 YYDKDF, per germline (reference sequence). The CDR3 sequence: CATSRGQADNEQFF. The CDR3 DNA reads as TGTGCCACCAGCAGAGGGCAGGCCGACAATGAGCAGTTCTTC.

This clone came up a few times. The chain recombines TRBV30 with TRBJ2-7; TRBD2 aligns across 12 bases. Germline V lookup: CDR1 GTSNPN, CDR2 SVGIG (reference sequence). The CDR3 is 14 amino acids. V lost 3 bases and J lost 5; bases outside the gene matches: 5. CDR3 nucleotide sequence: TGTGCCTGGAGGAGGACTAGCGGGATCAACGAGCAGTACTTC. It specifies CAWRRTSGINEQYF.

This clone was observed once. The chain recombines TRBV10-3 with TRBJ1-2; no reliable D call. Germline CDR1 reads ENHRY; CDR2 reads SYGVKD. V lost 3 bases and J lost 5, with 19 bases in between. The CDR3 runs to 16 residues. The CDR3 sequence is CAISDPGSAKWYGYTF. The CDR3 nucleotides are TGTGCCATCAGTGACCCTGGGTCCGCCAAGTGGTATGGCTACACCTTC.

The chain couples TRBV5-4 to TRBJ1-1; D unresolved. The germline CDR1 and CDR2 sequences are SGHNT and YYREEE (reference sequence). Trimming shortened V by 2 bases and J by 4 bases, and 9 bases separated the two germline ends. The CDR3 loop spans 13 amino acids. For the CDR3, the DNA is TGTGCCAGCAGCTTACAAGTCGGCACTGAAGCTTTCTTT. Translating it yields CASSLQVGTEAFF. Complete variable domain (other parts from reference TRBV5-4 and TRBJ1-1): ETGVTQSPTHLIKTRGQQVTLRCSSQSGHNTVSWYQQALGQGPQFIFQYYREEENGRGNFPPRFSGLQFPNYSSELNVNALELDDSALYLCASSLQVGTEAFFGQGTRLTVV.

V is TRBV6-4 and J is TRBJ2-2, with D possibly matching TRBD2 (5 bases). Trimming shortened V by 3 bases and J by 4 bases, and 6 bases separated the two germline ends. CDR3 length: 13 residues. Looked up from germline, CDR1 is MRHNA and CDR2 is SNTAGT. CDR3 bases: TGTGCCAGCAGTGAGGAGGTCACCGGGGAGCTGTTTTTT. Protein sequence: CASSEEVTGELFF.

This clone was observed a single time. The rearrangement links TRBV21-1 to TRBJ2-5; no check of the table's D call, TRBD1, against the DNA was made. TRBV21-1 is a known pseudogene. This CDR3 is built from 17 residues. The CDR3 sequence is CASSKVGDRVSQETQYF. The CDR3 coding sequence is TGTGCCAGCAGCAAAGTTGGGGACAGGGTTTCCCAAGAGACCCAGTACTTC.

V gene TRBV29-1 combines with J gene TRBJ1-3; D remains unclear. With 4 bases removed from V and 0 bases from J, the gap between germline ends came to 7 bases. The CDR3 length is 13 residues. The germline CDR1 and CDR2 sequences are SQVTM and ANQGSEA. The CDR3 nucleotides read TGCAGCGTTGGCGAGAGCTCTGGAAACACCATATATTTT. It encodes CSVGESSGNTIYF.

CDR3 nucleotides: TGTGCCAGCATTCCTGGTGGGGGGGTGGTGACAACTGAAGCTTTCTTT. Encoded protein: CASIPGGGVVTTEAFF. The chain employs TRBV7-2 and TRBJ1-1; TRBD1 is a possible D gene (5 bases). The germline CDR1 and CDR2 sequences are SGHTA and FQGNSA. The CDR3 loop spans 16 amino acids. V was shortened by 7 bases and J by 5 bases, with 23 bases between the two germline ends.

This clone was observed a single time. The chain has TRBV19 and TRBJ1-1; D perhaps matches TRBD1 (5 bases). V lost 7 bases and J 4 bases, leaving 16 bases between the germline ends. Germline V gene data show CDR1 as LNHDA and CDR2 as SQIVND (reference sequence). The CDR3 has 14 amino acids. The CDR3 is CASTPPRGLTEAFF. The CDR3 nucleotides are TGTGCCAGTACCCCCCCTCGGGGCCTCACTGAAGCTTTCTTT.

The chain recombines TRBV5-1 with TRBJ1-1; D is undetermined. The CDR3 is made up of 15 amino acids. V was clipped by 2 bases and J by 1 base, with 12 bases between them. Germline V lookup: CDR1 SGHRS, CDR2 YFSETQ. The CDR3 reads CASSFEANSNTEAFF. As DNA, the CDR3 is TGCGCCAGCAGCTTTGAGGCGAACTCGAACACTGAAGCTTTCTTT.

The chain carries TRBV6-4 and TRBJ2-6, with 7 nucleotides matching TRBD1. The V segment lost 0 bases and the J segment 0 bases; nucleotides outside the gene matches: 11. There are 20 residues in the CDR3. In germline, CDR1 is MRHNA, CDR2 SNTAGT. The chain's CDR3 is CASSDSRGGQHVSGANVLTF. As DNA, the CDR3 is TGTGCCAGCAGTGACTCAAGAGGGGGACAGCACGTCTCTGGGGCCAACGTCCTGACTTTC.